This TCR beta chain stems from a study of T cells in localized non-small cell lung cancer. Repertoires were generated with immunoSEQ multiplex PCR, while TCRdb's copy carries only in-frame clones and drops some. The repertoire holds around 41,000 clones, with roughly 90% as singletons. This clone came up a few times. CDR1 is KGHSH and CDR2 is LQKENI in the germline V gene. The CDR3 covers 13 residues. The ends were cut back, 4 bases at V and 7 bases at J, with 13 bases in the middle. The chain couples TRBV18 to TRBJ1-1, with D possibly TRBD1 on 5 matching bases. Sequenced here: PBMCs, sampled before any cancer treatment. The sequence was obtained from a woman aged 40-70 years with stage II lung adenocarcinoma. The DNA for the CDR3 is TGTGCCAGCTCACGGCTCCGGGACGGTGAAGCTTTCTTT. The encoded protein is CASSRLRDGEAFF.